These 24 T cell receptor beta chains were sequenced from one sample in a study of cytomegalovirus exposure and HLA in healthy donors. The data were produced by immunoSEQ multiplex PCR, yet TCRdb's version contains in-frame clones alone and is incomplete. The sample has approximately 120,000 clones, roughly 89% seen once. Material for sequencing was PBMCs. Every receptor here comes from a woman between 18 and 29 years old in good health and CMV-seronegative.

This chain's CDR3 is CASSPRANTEAFF. Written as DNA, the CDR3 is TGTGCCAGCTCACCCAGGGCGAACACTGAAGCTTTCTTT. The J gene is TRBJ1-1, the V gene TRBV18, with D perhaps TRBD1 (5 bases). The germline V and J ends were trimmed by 3 bases and 1 base, with 6 bases remaining between them. Germline CDR1 is KGHSH and CDR2 is LQKENI. This CDR3 comprises 13 residues.

This clone was recorded many times. In DNA form, the CDR3 reads TGTGCCAGCAGCTTGGCACATACTAAGGGGGCCGGGGAGCTGTTTTTT. This sequence encodes CASSLAHTKGAGELFF. V usage is TRBV5-4 and J usage is TRBJ2-2, with D possibly matching TRBD1 (6 bases). Germline assignment: CDR1 SGHNT and CDR2 YYREEE (reference sequence). Trimming cost V 0 bases and J 6 bases, with 15 bases left between them. The CDR3 covers 16 residues.

The gene calls are TRBV2 and TRBJ1-1; 7 nucleotides line up with TRBD1. The germline gives CDR1 SNHLY, CDR2 FYNNEI. The CDR3 loop spans 15 amino acids. V lost 6 bases and J lost 0; bases outside the gene matches: 7. The CDR3 DNA reads as TGTGCCAGCAGGACAGGGAGACCTATGAACACTGAAGCTTTCTTT. Its protein is CASRTGRPMNTEAFF.

The chain employs TRBV27 and TRBJ2-3; 10 bases are a match to TRBD2. Germline loops: CDR1 MNHEY, CDR2 SMNVEV (reference sequence). The ends lost 8 bases at V and 8 bases at J; junction bases unmatched: 19. The CDR3 consists of 17 residues. CDR3 in DNA: TGTGCCAGCGTCGTCAGTGCTAGCGGGGGCCGTTGGGGTACGCAGTATTTT. Translating gives CASVVSASGGRWGTQYF.

The chain combines TRBV28 with TRBJ1-5; possibly TRBD1 for D (6 bases). Germline lookup yields CDR1 MDHEN and CDR2 SYDVKM. This CDR3 has 15 residues. The ends were cut back, 5 bases at V and 0 bases at J, with 11 bases in the middle. The CDR3 coding sequence is TGTGCCAGCAGTAAATACAGGGATAGCAATCAGCCCCAGCATTTT. Translating gives CASSKYRDSNQPQHF.

This clone has only one observation. V gene TRBV30 combines with J gene TRBJ2-1; 8 bases line up with TRBD1. CDR3 length: 12 residues. Trimming removed 3 bases from V and 8 bases from J; junction bases left unmatched: 3. Germline-derived CDR1 and CDR2 are GTSNPN and SVGIG (reference sequence). The CDR3 nucleotides read TGTGCCTGGAGCTTGACAGGGGATGAGCAGTTCTTC. It translates to CAWSLTGDEQFF.

The table lists this clone with a count of one. The V gene is TRBV7-8, the J gene TRBJ1-5, with TRBD1 as a possible D gene (6 bases). Germline values: CDR1 SGHVS, CDR2 FQNEAQ. With 6 bases removed from V and 5 bases from J, the gap between germline ends came to 14 bases. The CDR3 is 14 residues long. The CDR3 DNA reads as TGTGCCAGCAGTCCAAGTTCAGGGGATCAGCCCCAGCATTTT. It specifies CASSPSSGDQPQHF.

The chain links TRBV2 to TRBJ1-3, with D tentatively TRBD1 (6 bases). This CDR3 region has 14 residues. The germline gives CDR1 SNHLY, CDR2 FYNNEI. V gave up 7 bases and J gave up 2 bases, with 12 bases separating them. The CDR3 protein is CASKLQGTGNTIYF. CDR3 DNA: TGTGCCAGCAAACTGCAGGGGACTGGAAACACCATATATTTT.

The chain has TRBV25-1 and TRBJ1-5, with D maybe TRBD1 (5 bases). The CDR3 has 15 residues. V lost 1 base and J 2 bases, leaving 9 bases between the germline ends. Germline V lookup: CDR1 MGHDK, CDR2 SYGVNS. The DNA of the CDR3 is TGTGCCAGCAGTGAATGGGACTGCGGCAATCAGCCCCAGCATTTT. This translates into CASSEWDCGNQPQHF.

The chain carries TRBV4-1 and TRBJ1-4; D is unresolved. CDR3 length equals 16 residues. Germline-derived CDR1 and CDR2 are MGHRA and YSYEKL. V was pared by 1 base and J by 0 bases, with 9 bases between. CDR3 sequence reads: CASSQGLHTTNEKLFF. CDR3 bases: TGCGCCAGCAGCCAAGGTTTACATACAACTAATGAAAAACTGTTTTTT.

The chain links TRBV25-1 to TRBJ1-2; 8 nucleotides align to TRBD1. Germline V gives CDR1 MGHDK, CDR2 SYGVNS. V lost 1 base and J lost 0; bases outside the gene matches: 7. The CDR3 spans 17 residues. The CDR3 here is CASSESGTGLANYGYTF. In nucleotides, the CDR3 is TGTGCCAGCAGTGAATCAGGGACAGGCCTAGCTAACTATGGCTACACCTTC.

V gene TRBV19 combines with J gene TRBJ1-1; 7 positions match TRBD1. Trimming cost V 4 bases and J 3 bases; bases outside gene matches: 8. CDR3 length: 15 residues. Germline values: CDR1 LNHDA, CDR2 SQIVND (reference sequence). The CDR3, as DNA: TGTGCCAGTAGTACCCGACAGGGACGGGACACTGAAGCTTTCTTT. Protein product: CASSTRQGRDTEAFF. The entire variable domain, with the rest obtained from reference TRBV19 and TRBJ1-1, is as follows: DGGITQSPKYLFRKEGQNVTLSCEQNLNHDAMYWYRQDPGQGLRLIYYSQIVNDFQKGDIAEGYSVSREKKESFPLTVTSAQKNPTAFYLCASSTRQGRDTEAFFGQGTRLTVV.

This chain connects TRBV27 to TRBJ2-7; TRBD1 matches at 8 bases. The CDR3 covers 14 residues. Germline V gene lookup returns CDR1 MNHEY and CDR2 SMNVEV (reference sequence). After removal of 5 bases from V and 5 bases from J, the junction contained 8 bases not matched to a gene. Here the CDR3 DNA reads TGTGCCAGCAGTCCCCGGACAGGGTACGACGAGCAGTACTTC. This encodes CASSPRTGYDEQYF.

The V gene is TRBV7-6, the J gene TRBJ1-2; 7 bases line up with TRBD1. Unmatched junction bases numbered 6, after V lost 1 base and J lost 7 bases. The CDR3 covers 14 residues. From germline, CDR1 is SGHVS and CDR2 FNYEAQ. The CDR3 region has the DNA TGTGCCAGCAGCTTAGAGCCAGGGGGGAGTGGCTACACCTTC. Translation gives CASSLEPGGSGYTF.

V and J are TRBV19 and TRBJ1-5; D remains ambiguous. In germline, CDR1 is LNHDA, CDR2 SQIVND (reference sequence). V lost 1 base to trimming and J lost 0 bases, with 10 bases between them. This CDR3 region has 16 residues. The CDR3 region has the DNA TGTGCCAGTAGTATAGGCGGGAGCTATAGCAATCAGCCCCAGCATTTT. Protein sequence: CASSIGGSYSNQPQHF.

The chain is built from TRBV5-6 and TRBJ2-3; 7 bases are a match to TRBD1. After removal of 1 base from V and 2 bases from J, the junction contained 4 bases not matched to a gene. There are 15 residues in the CDR3. CDR1 is SGHDT, CDR2 YYEEEE, per germline. This chain's CDR3 is CASSLSRGNTDTQYF. As DNA, the CDR3 is TGTGCCAGCAGCTTGTCCAGGGGGAACACAGATACGCAGTATTTT. The full variable domain, its missing parts supplied by reference TRBV5-6 and TRBJ2-3, is DAGVTQSPTHLIKTRGQQVTLRCSPKSGHDTVSWYQQALGQGPQFIFQYYEEEERQRGNFPDRFSGHQFPNYSSELNVNALLLGDSALYLCASSLSRGNTDTQYFGPGTRLTVL.

The chain uses TRBV25-1 and TRBJ1-5; a possible D gene is TRBD1 (5 bases). V was cut by 1 base and J by 5 bases, with 6 bases left in between. This CDR3 is built from 13 residues. Looked up from germline, CDR1 is MGHDK and CDR2 is SYGVNS. CDR3 sequence reads: CASSEWGDQPQHF. DNA for the CDR3: TGTGCCAGCAGTGAATGGGGGGATCAGCCCCAGCATTTT.

This clone has a handful of counts. The chain couples TRBV10-3 to TRBJ2-3; possible D gene TRBD2, 6 bases. The germline CDR1 and CDR2 sequences are ENHRY and SYGVKD. The CDR3 length is 19 residues. Trimming removed 2 bases at V and 0 bases at J, with 21 bases between. CDR3 sequence (DNA): TGTGCCATCAGTGAGCCGCCACTCGGCGGGGTTACTAGCACAGATACGCAGTATTTT. This sequence encodes CAISEPPLGGVTSTDTQYF.

In DNA, the CDR3 is TGTGCCAGCAGGCGACGGGAAGATCAGCCCCAGCATTTT. It yields the protein CASRRREDQPQHF. The V and J genes are TRBV6-5 and TRBJ1-5; D remains ambiguous. Germline V gene sequence: CDR1 MNHEY, CDR2 SVGAGI. This CDR3 is 13 amino acids long. The germline V and J ends were trimmed by 6 bases and 5 bases, with 11 bases remaining between them.

The chain links TRBV4-3 to TRBJ2-7; a possible D gene is TRBD2 (5 bases). Germline lookup yields CDR1 LGHNA and CDR2 YSLEER. The CDR3 spans 16 residues. The V and J ends lost 0 bases and 5 bases respectively, with 17 bases between them. The CDR3, as DNA: TGCGCCAGCAGCCAAGATAGCAGCGGAACCCCCAACGAGCAGTACTTC. This gives the protein CASSQDSSGTPNEQYF.

Here the CDR3 reads CAWSTESWLNTEAFF. CDR3 bases: TGTGCCTGGAGTACAGAATCCTGGCTGAACACTGAAGCTTTCTTT. The chain carries TRBV30 and TRBJ1-1, with unresolved D. CDR3 length equals 15 residues. The germline gives CDR1 GTSNPN, CDR2 SVGIG (reference sequence). The germline V and J ends were trimmed by 2 bases and 0 bases, with 13 bases remaining between them.

V gene TRBV27 combines with J gene TRBJ2-5; no clear D. The V gene's germline CDR1 is MNHEY and CDR2 SMNVEV (reference sequence). Trimming left V 5 bases short and J 5 bases short, with 24 bases between. The CDR3 is made up of 17 amino acids. The DNA for the CDR3 is TGTGCCAGCAGTCCGAGGCCCCCCTTAGGAACCTGGGAGACCCAGTACTTC. Its protein product is CASSPRPPLGTWETQYF.

This CDR3 is CASRQGSEQFF. DNA of the CDR3: TGCGCCAGCAGGCAGGGGAGTGAGCAGTTCTTC. The chain links TRBV10-2 to TRBJ2-1; D is perhaps TRBD1 (6 bases). The CDR3 is 11 amino acids. V was pared by 6 bases and J by 9 bases, with 9 bases between. Per germline, CDR1 WSHSY and CDR2 SAAADI.

The rearrangement uses TRBV6-5 and TRBJ1-1; TRBD1 matches at 10 bases. Germline values: CDR1 MNHEY, CDR2 SVGAGI. CDR3 length: 14 amino acids. The V segment lost 5 bases and the J segment 5 bases; nucleotides outside the gene matches: 5. This CDR3 is CASSTTGGSTEAFF. The CDR3 DNA follows: TGTGCCAGCAGTACGACAGGGGGCAGTACTGAAGCTTTCTTT.